These 14 T cell receptor beta chains share one sample of origin, sequenced in a study of cytomegalovirus exposure and HLA in healthy donors. It was with 60 Vbeta and 13 Jbeta primers that the PCR ran. Sequencing used immunoSEQ multiplex PCR; TCRdb keeps in-frame clones, though not all of them. The sample consists of a few hundred thousand clones, roughly 75% of them appearing once. Source material: PBMCs. All receptors derive from a woman aged 25 to 45 in good health and CMV-seronegative.

This sequence joins TRBV7-3 and TRBJ2-1; 7 bases match TRBD2. CDR1 is SGHTA, CDR2 FQGTGA, per germline. With V trimmed by 5 bases and J by 0 bases, 4 bases remained unmatched. The CDR3 length is 15 residues. CDR3 amino acids: CASSRTSDSYNEQFF. As DNA, the CDR3 is TGTGCCAGCAGCCGAACTAGCGACTCCTACAATGAGCAGTTCTTC.

The chain links TRBV6-5 to TRBJ2-2; perhaps TRBD1 as D (6 bases). The CDR3 is made up of 15 amino acids. V was trimmed by 0 bases and J by 6 bases, leaving 11 bases between them. Germline V CDR1 and CDR2: MNHEY, SVGAGI. This CDR3 reads CASSYSKGVAGELFF. The CDR3 nucleotides are TGTGCCAGCAGTTACTCGAAGGGGGTGGCCGGGGAGCTGTTTTTT.

The chain is built from TRBV19 and TRBJ2-1; 11 positions match TRBD2. V dropped 6 bases and J dropped 2; count of bases not matched to a gene: 6. The CDR3 covers 16 residues. CDR1 LNHDA and CDR2 SQIVND come from the germline V gene (reference sequence). DNA for the CDR3: TGTGCCAGTAGCCGACTAGCGGGGAATACCTACAATGAGCAGTTCTTC. Translated: CASSRLAGNTYNEQFF.

The chain couples TRBV27 to TRBJ2-7; 9 nucleotides align to TRBD1. Per the germline V gene, CDR1 is MNHEY and CDR2 is SMNVEV (reference sequence). V lost 6 bases and J lost 2; bases outside the gene matches: 8. The CDR3 is 15 residues long. CDR3 coding DNA: TGTGCCAGCAGAATACAGGGGGCCCTGACCTACGAGCAGTACTTC. Translating it yields CASRIQGALTYEQYF.

This clone occurred once. The chain has TRBV6-1 and TRBJ1-4; 11 bases line up with TRBD1. The junction had 7 bases not matched to a gene; V was cut back by 2 bases and J by 8 bases. This CDR3 spans 16 amino acids. Looked up from germline, CDR1 is MNHNS and CDR2 is SASEGT. The CDR3 region has the DNA TGTGCCAGCAGTGAATTGGGGACAGGGGGAGAAGAAAAACTGTTTTTT. The encoded protein is CASSELGTGGEEKLFF.

This sequence joins TRBV19 and TRBJ1-2; TRBD1 agrees at 10 bases. The CDR3 is 14 residues long. J gave up 3 bases and V 6 bases, and 4 bases lay outside the gene matches. Looked up from germline, CDR1 is LNHDA and CDR2 is SQIVND (reference sequence). As DNA, the CDR3 is TGTGCCAGTAGCCAGACAGGGGGCGACTATGGCTACACCTTC. Amino acids: CASSQTGGDYGYTF.

This clone was seen a few times. The V gene is TRBV7-9, the J gene TRBJ1-2; 7 bases line up with TRBD1. The CDR3 is 14 amino acids. The germline gives CDR1 SEHNR, CDR2 FQNEAQ (reference sequence). Trimming took 3 bases from V and 8 from J; bases not matched to a gene: 9. The CDR3 nucleotides read TGTGCCAGCAGCTTCCCCCGGAGGGGGCGAGGCTACACCTTC. Translation: CASSFPRRGRGYTF.

This clone was counted a few times. CDR3 amino acids: CASSLIWGGFGTDTQYF. Here the CDR3 DNA reads TGTGCCAGCAGCTTAATTTGGGGGGGCTTCGGCACAGATACGCAGTATTTT. V is TRBV7-9 and J is TRBJ2-3; the D gene is possibly TRBD2 (7 bases). The length of the CDR3 is 17 residues. The germline V gene encodes CDR1 SEHNR and CDR2 FQNEAQ (reference sequence). V dropped 2 bases and J dropped 1 base, with 16 bases sitting between them. Together with reference TRBV7-9 and TRBJ2-3, the CDR3 gives the full variable domain: DTGVSQNPRHKITKRGQNVTFRCDPISEHNRLYWYRQTLGQGPEFLTYFQNEAQLEKSRLLSDRFSAERPKGSFSTLEIQRTEQGDSAMYLCASSLIWGGFGTDTQYFGPGTRLTVL.

Comment on this clone: The junction shows a germline mismatch at one end, possibly a read error. The chain uses TRBV9 and TRBJ1-4; the D gene is possibly TRBD1 (5 bases). Germline CDR1 reads SGDLS; CDR2 reads YYNGEE. The CDR3 runs to 18 residues. The CDR3 loop reads CAISQGNAGPSKDEKLFF. The DNA of the CDR3 is TGTGCCATCAGCCAGGGCAATGCGGGACCCAGTAAGGATGAAAAACTGTTTTTT.

V is TRBV6-6 and J is TRBJ1-5; D unresolved. CDR1 is MNHNY and CDR2 is SVGAGI in the germline V gene (reference sequence). This CDR3 has 13 residues. Trimming pared 0 bases from V and 4 bases from J, leaving 4 bases between. Written as DNA, the CDR3 is TGTGCCAGCAGTTACTCCATGAATCAGCCCCAGCATTTT. This encodes CASSYSMNQPQHF.

The chain uses TRBV5-4 and TRBJ1-2, with D tentatively TRBD1 (5 bases). The CDR3 covers 13 residues. V dropped 0 bases and J dropped 6 bases, with 9 bases sitting between them. Germline CDR1 SGHNT, CDR2 YYREEE (reference sequence). CDR3 coding DNA: TGTGCCAGCAGCTTGGAGGACACGAATGGCTACACCTTC. This gives the protein CASSLEDTNGYTF.

The CDR3, as DNA: TGCGCCAGCAGCAACTCTAGCTCTGGGGCCAACGTCCTGACTTTC. This translates into CASSNSSSGANVLTF. V gene TRBV5-1 combines with J gene TRBJ2-6; D gene ambiguous. This CDR3 is 15 amino acids long. V was shortened by 4 bases and J by 0 bases, with 8 bases between the two germline ends. CDR1 and CDR2 from the germline V gene are SGHRS and YFSETQ.

This chain links TRBV15 with TRBJ2-5, with 8 positions matching TRBD2. This CDR3 comprises 18 residues. The V and J ends lost 0 bases and 1 base, in that order; junction bases with no gene match: 10. Germline values: CDR1 LNHNV, CDR2 YYDKDF (reference sequence). The CDR3 nucleotides read TGTGCCACCAGCAGAGATCTACCCGGCGGGAGGACCCAAGAGACCCAGTACTTC. Its translation is CATSRDLPGGRTQETQYF.

V usage is TRBV5-1 and J usage is TRBJ1-1; D uncertain. The CDR3 sequence is 13 residues long. Germline V lookup: CDR1 SGHRS, CDR2 YFSETQ. With 8 bases removed from V and 2 bases from J, the gap between germline ends came to 13 bases. Here the CDR3 DNA reads TGCGCCAGTTTCCGGGATGTAAACACTGAAGCTTTCTTT. Translating it yields CASFRDVNTEAFF. Complete variable domain (other parts from reference TRBV5-1 and TRBJ1-1): KAGVTQTPRYLIKTRGQQVTLSCSPISGHRSVSWYQQTPGQGLQFLFEYFSETQRNKGNFPGRFSGRQFSNSRSEMNVSTLELGDSALYLCASFRDVNTEAFFGQGTRLTVV.